This T cell receptor (beta chain) is from a study of OX40 agonist ivuxolimab in advanced cancers. Overall study context: Among those treated, three patients had partial responses, one with hepatocellular carcinoma and two with cutaneous melanoma.

The table lists this clone with a few counts. The antigen is unknown. Trimming cost V 4 bases and J 4 bases, with 20 bases left between them. Germline CDR1 MDHEN, CDR2 SYDVKM. This CDR3 region has 17 residues. Repertoires were generated with immunoSEQ multiplex PCR, while TCRdb's copy carries only in-frame clones and drops some. This sample carries approximately 30,000 clones, 75% to 90% of them seen once, and the ten largest clones take 31%. Findings and caveats of the study: The expanded peripheral T cells' antigen specificity was not determined.

The sequencing used CD4+ or CD8+ T cells sorted from blood, collected in a trial of the OX40 agonist ivuxolimab. The chain links TRBV28 to TRBJ1-5; possibly TRBD1 for D (5 bases). The sequence was obtained from an adult with an advanced solid tumor such as melanoma, head and neck, liver or kidney cancer. CDR3 sequence (DNA): TGTGCCAGCAGTTCGGAGAACCAGGGCTGGGCAAATCAGCCCCAGCATTTT. It is translated as CASSSENQGWANQPQHF.